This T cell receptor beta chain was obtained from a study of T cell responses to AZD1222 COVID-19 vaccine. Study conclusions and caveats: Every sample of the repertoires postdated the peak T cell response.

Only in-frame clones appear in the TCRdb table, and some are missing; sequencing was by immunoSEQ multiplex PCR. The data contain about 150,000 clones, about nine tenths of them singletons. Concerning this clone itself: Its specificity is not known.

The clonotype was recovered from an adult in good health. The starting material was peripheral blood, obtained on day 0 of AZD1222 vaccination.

CDR3 bases: TGTGCCAGCTCACGCCGGACAGGGGGGAACTATGGCTACACCTTC. Amino acids: CASSRRTGGNYGYTF. The chain carries TRBV18 and TRBJ1-2; 10 nucleotides match TRBD1. V lost 4 bases to trimming and J lost 2 bases; unmatched junction nucleotides: 4. This CDR3 is 15 amino acids long. The germline V gene encodes CDR1 KGHSH and CDR2 LQKENI.